This T cell receptor beta chain was sequenced for a study of blood T cell repertoires in COVID-19. Study details: The United States, Italy and Spain were the sources of the acute and convalescent COVID-19 samples. The analysed material was cDNA or gDNA that came from T cells, B-cell-depleted T cells, or PBMCs.

TCRdb's copy holds only in-frame clones and misses some; the assay was immunoSEQ multiplex PCR. The sample has over 200,000 clones, around 79% seen once. Trimming removed 2 bases from V and 0 bases from J, with 5 bases in between. This CDR3 is 14 amino acids long. Germline V CDR1 and CDR2: SNHLY, FYNNEI. This TCR was sampled from an elderly woman with acute or convalescent COVID-19. This sequence joins TRBV2 and TRBJ1-5, with unresolved D. The source material was peripheral blood. CDR3 bases: TGTGCCAGCAGTGAAAATTATAGCAATCAGCCCCAGCATTTT. Protein product: CASSENYSNQPQHF. Based on the CDR3 plus reference TRBV2 and TRBJ1-5, the full variable domain is EPEVTQTPSHQVTQMGQEVILRCVPISNHLYFYWYRQILGQKVEFLVSFYNNEISEKSEIFDDQFSVERPDGSNFTLKIRSTKLEDSAMYFCASSENYSNQPQHFGDGTRLSIL.